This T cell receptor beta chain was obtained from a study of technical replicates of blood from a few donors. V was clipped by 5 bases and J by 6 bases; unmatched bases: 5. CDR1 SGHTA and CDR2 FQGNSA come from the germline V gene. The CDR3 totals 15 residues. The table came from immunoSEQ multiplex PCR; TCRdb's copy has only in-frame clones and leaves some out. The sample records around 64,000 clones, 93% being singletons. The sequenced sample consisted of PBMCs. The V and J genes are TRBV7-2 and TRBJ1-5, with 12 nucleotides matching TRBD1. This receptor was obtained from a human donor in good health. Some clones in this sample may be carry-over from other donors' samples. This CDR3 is CASSRGTGGFQPQHF. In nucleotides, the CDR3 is TGTGCCAGCAGCAGAGGGACAGGGGGCTTTCAGCCCCAGCATTTT.